The source of this T cell receptor beta chain is a study of STAT5B mutations in CD4+ large granular lymphocyte leukemia (dated by TCRdb to between 2021 and 2024). A note on the overall study: Among the healthy controls, the CDR3 'QG' motif was associated with a particular HLA allele. Flow cytometry performed on FACSCanto II or FACSVerse showed that the purified fractions had more than 95% purity among lymphocytes. TCRbeta repertoires of CD4+ T-cell large granular lymphocyte leukemia patients were compared with those of healthy blood donors. The full study reports these points: The data were not HLA-matched, and the relatively small sample size could explain the higher clonality seen in CD4+ compared with CD8+ T-LGLL. Greater clonality appeared to be present in CD4-sorted patient repertoires than in healthy CD4+ repertoires, and the difference was retained after the putative leukemic clones were removed. Main leukemic clonotypes were private to each patient, although 25% to 30% appeared at low frequency in other patients' non-leukemic repertoires.

Healthy controls were some 40 blood donors whose buffy coats came from the Finnish Red Cross blood service. All TCR-sequenced material derived from peripheral blood: patient blood samples and healthy donor buffy coats. Peripheral blood mononuclear cells were isolated by Ficoll-Hypaque gradient centrifugation. CD4+ cells were magnetically purified from the buffy coats of healthy controls. Genomic DNA was extracted with the Gentra Puregene Cell and Tissue kit and quantified on a Qubit 2.0 fluorometer. Points on this clone: This receptor's antigen is unknown. No per-base quality is available; no much larger clone lies one base away.

TCRbeta rearrangements were sequenced from genomic DNA using the immunoSEQ assay at survey resolution. Regarding the original processing steps: In the TCR sequencing data, the lowest productive clonotype frequency that could be detected was 2.59 x 10-5. Analyses included only productive TCRbeta rearrangements, meaning complete and in-frame sequences. Sample clonality was computed as Simpson clonality in the immunoSEQ Analyzer version 3.0. Clones were binned by frequency as very rare, small, medium, large (1-20%) or hyperexpanded (>20%). OLGA 1.2.3 estimated generation probabilities, VDJtools produced V-gene circos plots, VDJdb was queried for specificities, and GLIPH identified CDR3 motifs. TCRdb stores this immuneACCESS table with in-frame sequences only. Part of the clones is absent; in the studies checked, under half of the shortfall reflects unresolved V genes, and no reason is known for the rest. The V and J calls and clone size are taken from that table; D and trimming were inferred from the DNA. The table for this sample lists about 36,000 clones; 70% to 80% of them were counted only once. The ten largest clonotypes hold less than 0.7% of the sample.

This TCR came from a human donor in good health. The specimen sequenced was CD4+ T cells from blood buffy coats.

The CDR3 protein is CASSLNAQAETQYF. The nucleotide sequence reads TGTGCCAGCAGCTTAAACGCACAAGCAGAGACCCAGTACTTC. Rearrangement joined TRBV7-3 to TRBJ2-5; no confident D gene assignment can be made. The CDR3 runs 14 amino acids, cysteine and phenylalanine included. Only CDR3 DNA remains: 42 bases, in frame from the first base. Relative to germline, V is 1 base shorter and J is 4 bases shorter, with 10 bases between their ends. From the germline V gene, CDR1 is SGHTA and CDR2 is FQGTGA.